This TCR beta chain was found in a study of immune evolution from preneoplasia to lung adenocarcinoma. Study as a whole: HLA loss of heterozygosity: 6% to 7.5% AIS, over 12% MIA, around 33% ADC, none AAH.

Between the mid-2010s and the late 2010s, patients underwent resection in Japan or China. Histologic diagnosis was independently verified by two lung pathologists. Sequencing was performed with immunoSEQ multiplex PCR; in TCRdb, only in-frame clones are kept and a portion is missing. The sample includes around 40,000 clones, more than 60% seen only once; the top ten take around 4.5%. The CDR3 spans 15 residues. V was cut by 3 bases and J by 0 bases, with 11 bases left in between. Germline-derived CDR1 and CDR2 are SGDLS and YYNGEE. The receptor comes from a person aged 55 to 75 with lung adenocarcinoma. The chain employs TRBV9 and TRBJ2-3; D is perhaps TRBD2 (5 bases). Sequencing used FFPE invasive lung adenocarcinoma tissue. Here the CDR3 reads CASSEPQRSTDTQYF. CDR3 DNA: TGTGCCAGCAGCGAGCCCCAGCGGAGCACAGATACGCAGTATTTT.